A single sample gave rise to the 26 T cell receptor beta chains below, sequenced in a study of T cell repertoires in cytomegalovirus infection (dated 2019 in TCRdb). Instrument on record: Illumina HiSeq 1500. TCRdb trimmed public reads at Q25 via fastp, called clones via MiXCR and kept in-frame beta chains. CDR3 protein duplicates are merged, each entry listing the most common genes and DNA. This sample has roughly 720,000 distinct CDR3 sequences in its table, and 35% to 45% of those were observed once. The top ten constitute 2.5% to 3.5% of the sample. Source material: PBMCs. All receptors derive from a human donor in good health (CMV status not recorded). Some clones in this sample may be carry-over from other donors' samples.

The J gene is TRBJ1-2, the V gene TRBV7-8; no clear D. The CDR3 has 14 residues. CDR1 SGHVS and CDR2 FQNEAQ come from the germline V gene. V lost 5 bases and J lost 7, with 17 bases in between. CDR3 sequence (DNA): TGTGCCAGCAGCCGACCTTGGTCATGGGGTGGCTACACCTTC. Translating it yields CASSRPWSWGGYTF.

This clonotype was seen only once. The chain is built from TRBV24-1 and TRBJ2-5, with D possibly being TRBD2 (6 bases). The V end was cut by 6 bases, the J end by 4 bases, with 11 bases between. The CDR3 sequence is 13 residues long. CDR1 is KGHDR, CDR2 SFDVKD, per germline. The CDR3: CATSSVGGETQYF. The DNA for the CDR3 is TGTGCCACCAGTTCGGTGGGAGGAGAGACCCAGTACTTC.

This clonotype appeared once. At one end, the junction sequence differs from germline, possibly due to a read error. This chain uses TRBV24-1 with TRBJ1-1; no clear D. Germline V gene sequence: CDR1 KGHDR, CDR2 SFDVKD. This CDR3 has 11 residues. CDR3: CATSDRREALF. CDR3 DNA sequence: TGTGCCACCAGTGATCGCCGTGAAGCTTTGTTT.

A few counts support this clonotype. This chain joins TRBV2 and TRBJ1-5; D gene uncertain. The CDR3 has 12 residues. V shed 6 bases and J shed 0 bases, with 3 bases lying between them. Germline loops: CDR1 SNHLY, CDR2 FYNNEI. The CDR3 spells CASRHSNQPQHF. DNA of the CDR3: TGTGCCAGCAGGCATAGCAATCAGCCCCAGCATTTT.

The CDR3 region has the DNA TGTGCCAGCAGGACCCAGGACCGAATGGAAACGCAGTATTTT. Translating it yields CASRTQDRMETQYF. The chain recombines TRBV7-4 with TRBJ2-3, with D hard to call. The CDR3 runs 14 residues. Trimming removed 6 bases at V and 9 bases at J, with 19 bases between. The germline V gene encodes CDR1 SGHVT and CDR2 SQSDAQ.

This clonotype was found a few times. The chain combines TRBV28 with TRBJ1-2; D perhaps matches TRBD1 (5 bases). Trimming took 7 bases from V and 7 from J, leaving 13 bases between them. Germline values: CDR1 MDHEN, CDR2 SYDVKM. CDR3 length: 12 residues. CDR3 in DNA: TGTGCCAGCACCCGTGGGACGGTTGGCTACACCTTC. Protein sequence: CASTRGTVGYTF.

The rearrangement links TRBV7-2 to TRBJ2-3, with 16 bases matching TRBD2. The germline V gene encodes CDR1 SGHTA and CDR2 FQGNSA. V trimming: 5 bases; J trimming: 6 bases; junction bases outside the gene matches: 8. The CDR3 runs to 17 residues. CDR3 coding DNA: TGTGCCAGCAGCCCCGCGGGACTAGCGGGAGGGAAGGATACGCAGTATTTT. It is translated as CASSPAGLAGGKDTQYF.

This clonotype was found many times. The chain is built from TRBV7-8 and TRBJ2-3; 8 bases agree with TRBD2. The CDR3 has 19 amino acids. With V trimmed by 5 bases and J by 0 bases, 16 bases remained unmatched. In germline, CDR1 is SGHVS, CDR2 FQNEAQ. CDR3 amino acids: CASSARGAGAKESTDTQYF. CDR3 sequence (DNA): TGTGCCAGCAGCGCCCGGGGAGCGGGAGCCAAAGAGAGCACAGATACGCAGTATTTT.

This chain uses TRBV5-4 with TRBJ2-3, with TRBD1 matching 8 bases. Germline values: CDR1 SGHNT, CDR2 YYREEE (reference sequence). This CDR3 region has 16 residues. With 4 bases clipped from V and 1 base from J, the junction kept 8 bases outside the gene matches. CDR3 loop: CASSLQGGLGTDTQYF. In DNA, the CDR3 is TGTGCCAGCAGCCTACAGGGGGGCTTGGGCACAGATACGCAGTATTTT.

The V call is TRBV11-2, the J call TRBJ2-6, with a possible D match to TRBD1 (6 bases). The CDR3 is made up of 17 amino acids. V was pared by 5 bases and J by 2 bases, with 16 bases between. Germline-derived CDR1 and CDR2 are SGHAT and FQNNGV. For the CDR3, the DNA is TGTGCCAGCAGCCTGACAGGTACCCCGACTGGGGCCAACGTCCTGACTTTC. Its translation: CASSLTGTPTGANVLTF. Full variable domain (rest looked up from reference TRBV11-2 and TRBJ2-6): EAGVAQSPRYKIIEKRQSVAFWCNPISGHATLYWYQQILGQGPKLLIQFQNNGVVDDSQLPKDRFSAERLKGVDSTLKIQPAKLEDSAVYLCASSLTGTPTGANVLTFGAGSRLTVL.

This clonotype has only a few counts. This sequence joins TRBV6-6 and TRBJ2-7; D gene unclear. The CDR3 length is 13 residues. Germline values: CDR1 MNHNY, CDR2 SVGAGI (reference sequence). Trimming stripped 8 bases from V and 2 bases from J, with 13 bases between. The CDR3 DNA sequence: TGTGCCAGCTCACCGGTTGACGCCTACGAGCAGTACTTC. Translating gives CASSPVDAYEQYF.

This chain connects TRBV5-1 to TRBJ2-5; 13 bases are a match to TRBD2. The CDR3 sequence is 16 residues long. The V gene end was trimmed by 3 bases and the J gene end by 2 bases; junction bases not matched to a gene: 4. The germline V gene has CDR1 SGHRS and CDR2 YFSETQ. The CDR3 region is CASSYPGLAGQETQYF. The CDR3 bases are TGCGCCAGCAGCTACCCGGGACTAGCGGGGCAAGAGACCCAGTACTTC.

The chain links TRBV7-6 to TRBJ1-1; 7 bases fit TRBD1. V shed 10 bases, J shed 0 bases, and the junction held 8 bases outside the gene matches. CDR1 and CDR2 (germline): SGHVS, FNYEAQ. The CDR3 length is 14 residues. The CDR3 spells CATPTGRMNTEAFF. The CDR3 bases are TGTGCCACTCCGACAGGGAGGATGAACACTGAAGCTTTCTTT.

This clonotype was recorded a few times. The chain combines TRBV19 with TRBJ2-1; 7 bases align to TRBD1. Germline lookup yields CDR1 LNHDA and CDR2 SQIVND (reference sequence). After removal of 6 bases from V and 4 bases from J, the junction contained 9 bases not matched to a gene. This CDR3 has 15 residues. DNA for the CDR3: TGTGCCAGTAGGGCCGGACAGGTGAGGTACAATGAGCAGTTCTTC. It is translated as CASRAGQVRYNEQFF.

V usage is TRBV5-1 and J usage is TRBJ2-3; D is undetermined. CDR1 and CDR2 from the germline V gene are SGHRS and YFSETQ. This CDR3 spans 15 amino acids. Trimming left V 4 bases short and J 3 bases short, with 15 bases between. The CDR3 bases are TGCGCCAGCAGCACGAACCCCCAGTCGACAGATACGCAGTATTTT. This sequence encodes CASSTNPQSTDTQYF.

The chain is built from TRBV5-6 and TRBJ1-5, with D perhaps matching TRBD1 (6 bases). Trimming removed 1 base from V and 9 bases from J, with 14 bases in between. Germline assignment: CDR1 SGHDT and CDR2 YYEEEE. The CDR3 has 14 residues. The CDR3 nucleotides read TGTGCCAGCAGCTTGCAACAGGGAAAAAGGCCCCAGCATTTT. Translation gives CASSLQQGKRPQHF.

This clonotype was seen repeatedly, ten times or more. This chain uses TRBV7-8 with TRBJ1-5; a weak D match, TRBD1 (5 bases). This CDR3 has 15 amino acids. The germline V and J ends were trimmed by 1 base and 7 bases, with 14 bases remaining between them. Germline V lookup: CDR1 SGHVS, CDR2 FQNEAQ. Here the CDR3 DNA reads TGTGCCAGCAGCTTAGATGTTGGGGGAAAACAGCCCCAGCATTTT. Protein sequence: CASSLDVGGKQPQHF. Using reference TRBV7-8 and TRBJ1-5 for the parts outside the CDR3, the full variable domain is GAGVSQSPRYKVAKRGQDVALRCDPISGHVSLFWYQQALGQGPEFLTYFQNEAQLDKSGLPSDRFFAERPEGSVSTLKIQRTQQEDSAVYLCASSLDVGGKQPQHFGDGTRLSIL.

In its sample, this clonotype was seen a few times. The chain uses TRBV7-8 and TRBJ2-7, with D possibly being TRBD1 (6 bases). This CDR3 region has 14 residues. V lost 1 base to trimming and J lost 5 bases, with 12 bases between them. Looked up from germline, CDR1 is SGHVS and CDR2 is FQNEAQ. CDR3 in amino acids: CASSLGQGTHEQYF. CDR3 DNA: TGTGCCAGCAGCTTAGGGCAGGGGACCCACGAGCAGTACTTC.

CDR3 sequence reads: CAISEFPGQGFPNEQYF. Written as DNA, the CDR3 is TGTGCCATCAGTGAGTTTCCGGGACAGGGTTTCCCGAACGAGCAGTACTTC. The V and J genes are TRBV10-3 and TRBJ2-7; TRBD1 aligns across 9 bases. CDR1 and CDR2 from the germline V gene are ENHRY and SYGVKD. Unmatched junction bases numbered 12, after V lost 1 base and J lost 5 bases. The CDR3 length is 17 residues.

The J gene is TRBJ2-1, the V gene TRBV11-2; 13 nucleotides line up with TRBD2. After removal of 5 bases from V and 7 bases from J, the junction contained 8 bases not matched to a gene. The CDR3 covers 16 residues. CDR1 is SGHAT and CDR2 is FQNNGV in the germline V gene. CDR3: CASSLTSGGRGNEQFF. The CDR3 DNA sequence: TGTGCCAGCAGCCTGACTAGCGGGGGGCGGGGGAATGAGCAGTTCTTC.

The chain couples TRBV19 to TRBJ2-6; D unresolved. V was pared by 5 bases and J by 0 bases, with 11 bases between. The germline CDR1 and CDR2 sequences are LNHDA and SQIVND (reference sequence). This CDR3 is built from 16 residues. CDR3 amino acids: CASSSQELSGANVLTF. The CDR3, as DNA: TGTGCCAGTAGTTCCCAAGAACTCTCTGGGGCCAACGTCCTGACTTTC. Combining the CDR3 with reference TRBV19 and TRBJ2-6 gives the whole variable domain DGGITQSPKYLFRKEGQNVTLSCEQNLNHDAMYWYRQDPGQGLRLIYYSQIVNDFQKGDIAEGYSVSREKKESFPLTVTSAQKNPTAFYLCASSSQELSGANVLTFGAGSRLTVL.

This chain connects TRBV19 to TRBJ1-1, with D perhaps TRBD1 (6 bases). The V end was cut by 6 bases, the J end by 6 bases, with 17 bases between. Germline loops: CDR1 LNHDA, CDR2 SQIVND (reference sequence). The CDR3 is made up of 14 amino acids. CDR3 DNA sequence: TGTGCCAGTAGCCCCGATACAGGGTTTCCTGAAGCTTTCTTT. Its translation: CASSPDTGFPEAFF.

This clonotype showed up just a few times. The V call is TRBV7-6, the J call TRBJ1-3; D is ambiguous. Germline V gene data show CDR1 as SGHVS and CDR2 as FNYEAQ. With 4 bases removed from V and 0 bases from J, the gap between germline ends came to 7 bases. The CDR3 consists of 14 residues. DNA of the CDR3: TGTGCCAGCAGCTCCGGCTTCTCTGGAAACACCATATATTTT. Protein sequence: CASSSGFSGNTIYF.

This clonotype turned up a few times. V usage is TRBV4-1 and J usage is TRBJ1-4, with 7 positions matching TRBD1. Germline V gene lookup returns CDR1 MGHRA and CDR2 YSYEKL. The CDR3 sequence is 15 residues long. After removal of 0 bases from V and 2 bases from J, the junction contained 0 bases not matched to a gene. CDR3 loop: CASSQDRGTNEKLFF. CDR3 nucleotides: TGCGCCAGCAGCCAAGACAGGGGGACTAATGAAAAACTGTTTTTT.

This clonotype was recorded a few times. The chain couples TRBV7-6 to TRBJ2-3, with D possibly called TRBD1 or TRBD2 (5 bases each). The ends were cut back, 4 bases at V and 0 bases at J, with 20 bases in the middle. CDR1 is SGHVS and CDR2 is FNYEAQ in the germline V gene. The CDR3 runs to 18 residues. CDR3: CASSSIQGPLDSTDTQYF. The CDR3 DNA sequence: TGTGCCAGCAGCTCGATTCAGGGACCCCTAGATAGCACAGATACGCAGTATTTT.

This clonotype was seen repeatedly, ten times or more. This chain connects TRBV7-2 to TRBJ1-1, with no clear D. CDR1 and CDR2 (germline): SGHTA, FQGNSA. This CDR3 spans 15 amino acids. V was trimmed by 2 bases and J by 1 base, leaving 11 bases between them. CDR3 DNA sequence: TGTGCCAGCAGCTTAATGGACCGTGGGAACACTGAAGCTTTCTTT. Protein product: CASSLMDRGNTEAFF.